This T cell receptor (beta chain) was identified in a study of blood T cell repertoires in COVID-19. Clones were sequenced by immunoSEQ multiplex PCR, and TCRdb holds only the in-frame ones, with some missing. This sample has tens of thousands of clones, with about four fifths found just once. In its sample, this clone was seen a few times. The CDR3 length is 11 residues. The V gene's germline CDR1 is MGHDK and CDR2 SYGVNS. The ends lost 3 bases at V and 8 bases at J; junction bases unmatched: 0. The sequencing input was peripheral blood. This receptor was identified in a man aged 50-59 years with active or convalescent COVID-19. The J gene is TRBJ1-2, the V gene TRBV25-1; 7 bases are a match to TRBD1. CDR3 bases: TGTGCCAGCAGTGAGACAGGGGGCTACACCTTC. Translation gives CASSETGGYTF.